These 19 T cell receptor beta chains came from one sample sequenced in a study of shared clonotypes between healthy human individuals. Naive-designated CD8 cells lacked CD45RO, were positively enriched for CCR7, and omitted terminally differentiated effector memory CD45RA+ cells. Sequencing used immunoSEQ multiplex PCR; TCRdb keeps in-frame clones, though not all of them. The top ten hold less than 0.13% of the sample, which has roughly 550,000 clones, less than 97% seen once. Sequenced sample: naive CD8+ T cells sorted from blood. Receptors originate from a woman aged 30 to 39 in good health.

V usage is TRBV14 and J usage is TRBJ2-2, with D tentatively TRBD2 (6 bases). Germline assignment: CDR1 SGHDN and CDR2 FVKESK. This CDR3 comprises 14 residues. The V gene lost 1 base and the J gene lost 6 bases, with 9 bases spanning the gap. The CDR3 nucleotides are TGTGCCAGCAGCCAAGGGGACTTTTCCGGGGAGCTGTTTTTT. This sequence encodes CASSQGDFSGELFF.

The gene calls are TRBV28 and TRBJ1-1; 7 bases agree with TRBD1. Germline V lookup: CDR1 MDHEN, CDR2 SYDVKM. The CDR3 runs 15 residues. The V segment lost 7 bases and the J segment 3 bases; nucleotides outside the gene matches: 11. The CDR3 DNA reads as TGTGCCAGCACCCCGCTGGCAGGGGGGGACACTGAAGCTTTCTTT. Translating gives CASTPLAGGDTEAFF.

The chain joins TRBV19 to TRBJ2-5, with a tentative D call TRBD2 (6 bases). V lost 7 bases and J lost 2, with 17 bases in between. This CDR3 has 15 residues. Germline V lookup: CDR1 LNHDA, CDR2 SQIVND (reference sequence). The CDR3 DNA follows: TGTGCCAGTACCCCGGGGCTAGCGTTTCAAGAGACCCAGTACTTC. The encoded protein is CASTPGLAFQETQYF.

This clone was detected only a few times. The chain is built from TRBV7-9 and TRBJ2-4; no firm D call. Trimming took off 5 bases at V and 8 bases at J, with 22 bases between the two ends. Germline V lookup: CDR1 SEHNR, CDR2 FQNEAQ (reference sequence). The CDR3 extends over 16 amino acids. Here the CDR3 reads CASSANRDRLVDIQYF. The CDR3 DNA reads as TGTGCCAGCAGCGCCAATCGCGATAGACTGGTGGACATTCAGTACTTC.

The chain is built from TRBV2 and TRBJ1-1; possible D gene TRBD1, 5 bases. V lost 8 bases and J lost 3, with 10 bases in between. The CDR3 runs to 12 residues. In germline, CDR1 is SNHLY, CDR2 FYNNEI. CDR3 amino acids: CASPGRDTEAFF. The CDR3, as DNA: TGTGCCAGCCCAGGGAGGGACACTGAAGCTTTCTTT. Full variable domain (rest looked up from reference TRBV2 and TRBJ1-1): EPEVTQTPSHQVTQMGQEVILRCVPISNHLYFYWYRQILGQKVEFLVSFYNNEISEKSEIFDDQFSVERPDGSNFTLKIRSTKLEDSAMYFCASPGRDTEAFFGQGTRLTVV.

J is TRBJ1-1 and V is TRBV15; TRBD1 agrees at 8 bases. Germline loops: CDR1 LNHNV, CDR2 YYDKDF (reference sequence). This CDR3 has 14 residues. With V trimmed by 3 bases and J by 4 bases, 4 bases remained unmatched. CDR3 residues: CATSRETGATEAFF. Here the CDR3 DNA reads TGTGCCACCAGCAGGGAGACAGGGGCCACTGAAGCTTTCTTT.

The chain combines TRBV6-6 with TRBJ2-1; D is perhaps TRBD1 (6 bases). Germline V gene data show CDR1 as MNHNY and CDR2 as SVGAGI (reference sequence). This CDR3 is 12 amino acids long. Trimming cost V 8 bases and J 3 bases, with 8 bases left between them. The CDR3 DNA follows: TGTGCCAGCGGGGGACACTACAATGAGCAGTTCTTC. This codes for CASGGHYNEQFF.

On this clone: The final CDR3 position lacks the conserved phenylalanine or tryptophan, pointing to a likely read error. The DNA is omitted, as the CDR3 cannot be located on it reliably, and the CDR3 follows TCRdb's listing. The chain recombines TRBV20-1 with TRBJ2-7; the table assigns TRBD2, which was not confirmed against the DNA. Including both end residues, the CDR3 is 10 amino acids long. Germline V gene data show CDR1 as DFQATT and CDR2 as SNEGSKA (reference sequence). This chain's CDR3 is CSAPNLAGGY.

The rearrangement joins TRBV5-1 to TRBJ1-1; D not resolved. V dropped 1 base and J dropped 0 bases, with 7 bases sitting between them. The CDR3 length is 14 residues. In germline, CDR1 is SGHRS, CDR2 YFSETQ. CDR3 protein: CASSLLGMNTEAFF. The DNA for the CDR3 is TGCGCCAGCAGCTTGCTAGGGATGAACACTGAAGCTTTCTTT.

The rearrangement uses TRBV19 and TRBJ2-7; 8 bases map to TRBD2. Trimming cost V 5 bases and J 4 bases; bases outside gene matches: 7. The CDR3 has 14 amino acids. CDR1 and CDR2 (germline): LNHDA, SQIVND (reference sequence). DNA for the CDR3: TGTGCCAGTAGTCGACTAGCGAGGCCGTACGAGCAGTACTTC. This sequence encodes CASSRLARPYEQYF.

V gene TRBV9 combines with J gene TRBJ2-7; TRBD2 aligns across 9 bases. CDR1 SGDLS and CDR2 YYNGEE come from the germline V gene. The CDR3 is 13 residues long. With V trimmed by 0 bases and J by 7 bases, 2 bases remained unmatched. The CDR3 coding sequence is TGTGCCAGCAGCGTAGGAACTAGCGGGGAGCAGTACTTC. It yields the protein CASSVGTSGEQYF.

As to this clone: Because the CDR3's place on the DNA is in doubt, the DNA is left out and the CDR3 is given as listed by TCRdb. The chain is built from TRBV4-1 and TRBJ2-7; the tabulated D call, TRBD1, remains unverified against the DNA. The length of the CDR3 is 16 amino acids, counting both ends. Per the germline V gene, CDR1 is MGHRA and CDR2 is YSYEKL. The CDR3 spells CASSRYVGTGINEQCF.

This rearrangement joins TRBV7-9 to TRBJ2-2; D is ambiguous. V was shortened by 5 bases and J by 2 bases, with 15 bases between the two germline ends. CDR3 length: 16 residues. The V gene's germline CDR1 is SEHNR and CDR2 FQNEAQ (reference sequence). The CDR3 here is CASSDRPEDNTGELFF. Here the CDR3 DNA reads TGTGCCAGCAGCGATAGACCAGAGGACAACACCGGGGAGCTGTTTTTT. Filled out from reference TRBV7-9 and TRBJ2-2, the complete variable domain reads DTGVSQNPRHKITKRGQNVTFRCDPISEHNRLYWYRQTLGQGPEFLTYFQNEAQLEKSRLLSDRFSAERPKGSFSTLEIQRTEQGDSAMYLCASSDRPEDNTGELFFGEGSRLTVL.

This clone was detected only a few times. The chain recombines TRBV16 with TRBJ1-5; maybe TRBD1 (5 bases). The CDR3 runs to 15 residues. V lost 4 bases and J 3 bases, leaving 13 bases between the germline ends. Germline assignment: CDR1 KGHSY and CDR2 FQNENV. Here the CDR3 DNA reads TGTGCCAGCAGCCGTCGGGACTACCACAATCAGCCCCAGCATTTT. It translates to CASSRRDYHNQPQHF. Combining the CDR3 with reference TRBV16 and TRBJ1-5 gives the whole variable domain GEEVAQTPKHLVRGEGQKAKLYCAPIKGHSYVFWYQQVLKNEFKFLISFQNENVFDETGMPKERFSAKCLPNSPCSLEIQATKLEDSAVYFCASSRRDYHNQPQHFGDGTRLSIL.

The V call is TRBV7-3, the J call TRBJ2-2; D tentatively reads TRBD1 or TRBD2 (6 bases each). Per germline, CDR1 SGHTA and CDR2 FQGTGA. This CDR3 is 15 amino acids long. V lost 2 bases and J lost 7, with 14 bases in between. CDR3: CASSLAGQGVGELFF. The DNA for the CDR3 is TGTGCCAGCAGCTTAGCGGGACAAGGTGTCGGGGAGCTGTTTTTT.

The V and J genes are TRBV13 and TRBJ2-7; 7 positions match TRBD2. In germline, CDR1 is PRHDT, CDR2 FYEKMQ (reference sequence). The CDR3 spans 13 residues. V lost 3 bases to trimming and J lost 6 bases; unmatched junction nucleotides: 5. Written as DNA, the CDR3 is TGTGCCAGCAGCTTCGGCGGGAGCCCCGAGCAGTACTTC. This sequence encodes CASSFGGSPEQYF.

The J gene is TRBJ2-1, the V gene TRBV29-1; the D gene could be TRBD1 or TRBD2 (6 bases each). CDR3 length: 14 residues. With 7 bases removed from V and 2 bases from J, the gap between germline ends came to 15 bases. Germline values: CDR1 SQVTM, CDR2 ANQGSEA. The CDR3 DNA follows: TGCAGCGGGGGGCGGGACATTCCCTACAATGAGCAGTTCTTC. This translates into CSGGRDIPYNEQFF.

The gene calls are TRBV28 and TRBJ2-5; D is perhaps TRBD1 or TRBD2 (5 bases each). The CDR3 is 14 residues long. CDR1 MDHEN and CDR2 SYDVKM come from the germline V gene. The germline V and J ends were trimmed by 5 bases and 3 bases, with 13 bases remaining between them. In nucleotides, the CDR3 is TGTGCCAGCAGTACCCTCGGGGCCGAAGAGACCCAGTACTTC. Protein sequence: CASSTLGAEETQYF.

This chain joins TRBV19 and TRBJ2-7; D is unclear. Trimming left V 0 bases short and J 6 bases short, with 6 bases between. In germline, CDR1 is LNHDA, CDR2 SQIVND (reference sequence). This CDR3 has 12 amino acids. The DNA for the CDR3 is TGTGCCAGTAGTATAGATCGAATCGAGCAGTACTTC. Protein sequence: CASSIDRIEQYF. Filled out from reference TRBV19 and TRBJ2-7, the complete variable domain reads DGGITQSPKYLFRKEGQNVTLSCEQNLNHDAMYWYRQDPGQGLRLIYYSQIVNDFQKGDIAEGYSVSREKKESFPLTVTSAQKNPTAFYLCASSIDRIEQYFGPGTRLTVT.